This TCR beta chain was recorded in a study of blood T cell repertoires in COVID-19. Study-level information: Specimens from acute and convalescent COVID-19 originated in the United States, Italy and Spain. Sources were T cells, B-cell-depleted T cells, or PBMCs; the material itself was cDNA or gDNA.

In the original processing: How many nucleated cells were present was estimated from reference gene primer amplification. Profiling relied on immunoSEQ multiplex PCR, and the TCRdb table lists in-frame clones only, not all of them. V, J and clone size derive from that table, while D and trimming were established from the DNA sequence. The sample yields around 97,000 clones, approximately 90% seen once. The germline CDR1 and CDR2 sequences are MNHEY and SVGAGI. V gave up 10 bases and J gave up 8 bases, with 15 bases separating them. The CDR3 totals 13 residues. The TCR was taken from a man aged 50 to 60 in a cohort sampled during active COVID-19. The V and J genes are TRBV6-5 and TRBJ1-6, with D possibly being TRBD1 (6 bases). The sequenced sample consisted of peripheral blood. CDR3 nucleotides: TGTGCCACCGCGAGGGGGGGGGATTCACCCCTCCACTTT. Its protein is CATARGGDSPLHF.